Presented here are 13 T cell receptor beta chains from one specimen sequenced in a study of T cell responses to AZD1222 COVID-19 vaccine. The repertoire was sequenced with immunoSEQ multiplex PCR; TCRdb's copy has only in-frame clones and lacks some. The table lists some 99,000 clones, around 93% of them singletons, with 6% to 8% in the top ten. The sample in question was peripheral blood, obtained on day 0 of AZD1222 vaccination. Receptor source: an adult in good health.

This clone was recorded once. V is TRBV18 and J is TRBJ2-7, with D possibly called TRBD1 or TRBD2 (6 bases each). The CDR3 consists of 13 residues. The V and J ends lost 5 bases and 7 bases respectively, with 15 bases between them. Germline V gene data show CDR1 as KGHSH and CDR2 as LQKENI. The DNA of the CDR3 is TGTGCCAGCTCATCCGGGGGCGGTTGGGAGCAGTACTTC. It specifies CASSSGGGWEQYF.

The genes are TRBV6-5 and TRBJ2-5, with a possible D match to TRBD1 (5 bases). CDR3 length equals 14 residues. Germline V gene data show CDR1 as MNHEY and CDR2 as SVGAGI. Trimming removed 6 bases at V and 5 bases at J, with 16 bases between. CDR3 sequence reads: CASSPRQGGETQYF. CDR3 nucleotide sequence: TGTGCCAGCAGCCCGCGGCAGGGTGGGGAGACCCAGTACTTC.

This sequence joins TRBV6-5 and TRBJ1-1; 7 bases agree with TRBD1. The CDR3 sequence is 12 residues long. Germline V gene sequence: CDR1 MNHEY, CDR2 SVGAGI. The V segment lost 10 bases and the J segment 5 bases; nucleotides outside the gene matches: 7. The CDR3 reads CATKGALTEAFF. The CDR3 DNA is TGTGCCACGAAGGGGGCGTTGACTGAAGCTTTCTTT.

CDR3: CASSPDSYWNTEAFF. In DNA, the CDR3 is TGTGCCAGCAGCCCCGACAGTTATTGGAACACTGAAGCTTTCTTT. V usage is TRBV6-5 and J usage is TRBJ1-1, with a weak D call TRBD1 (5 bases). Trimming pared 6 bases from V and 1 base from J, leaving 15 bases between. Germline CDR1 reads MNHEY; CDR2 reads SVGAGI. This CDR3 is built from 15 residues.

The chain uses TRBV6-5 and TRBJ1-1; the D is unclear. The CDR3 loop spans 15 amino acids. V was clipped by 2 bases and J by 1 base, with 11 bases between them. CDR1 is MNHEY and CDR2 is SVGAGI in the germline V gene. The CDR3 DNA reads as TGTGCCAGCAGTTACATGGATAGAGGGAACACTGAAGCTTTCTTT. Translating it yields CASSYMDRGNTEAFF.

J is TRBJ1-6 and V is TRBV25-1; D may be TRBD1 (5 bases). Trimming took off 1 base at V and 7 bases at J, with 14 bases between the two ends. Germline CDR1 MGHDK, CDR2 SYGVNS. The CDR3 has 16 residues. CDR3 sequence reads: CASSEWGLRPNSPLHF. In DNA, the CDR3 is TGTGCCAGCAGTGAATGGGGACTGCGCCCAAATTCACCCCTCCACTTT.

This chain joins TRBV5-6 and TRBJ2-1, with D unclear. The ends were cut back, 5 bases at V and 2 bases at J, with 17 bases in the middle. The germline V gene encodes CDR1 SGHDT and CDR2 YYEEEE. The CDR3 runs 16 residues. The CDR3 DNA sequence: TGTGCCAGCAGACGAGACGGATACAGTGCCTACAATGAGCAGTTCTTC. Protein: CASRRDGYSAYNEQFF.

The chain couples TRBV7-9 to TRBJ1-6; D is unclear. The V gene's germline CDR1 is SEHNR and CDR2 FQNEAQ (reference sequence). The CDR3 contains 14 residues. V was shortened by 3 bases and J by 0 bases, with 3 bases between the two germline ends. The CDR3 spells CASSFGSYNSPLHF. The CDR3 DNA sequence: TGTGCCAGCAGCTTCGGCTCCTATAATTCACCCCTCCACTTT.

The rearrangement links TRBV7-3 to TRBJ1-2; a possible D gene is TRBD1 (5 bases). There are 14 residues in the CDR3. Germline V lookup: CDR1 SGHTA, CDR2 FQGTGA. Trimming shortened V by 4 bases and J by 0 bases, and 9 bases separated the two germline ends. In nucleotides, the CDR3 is TGTGCCAGCAGCTCGGGACCTTCTAACTATGGCTACACCTTC. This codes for CASSSGPSNYGYTF.

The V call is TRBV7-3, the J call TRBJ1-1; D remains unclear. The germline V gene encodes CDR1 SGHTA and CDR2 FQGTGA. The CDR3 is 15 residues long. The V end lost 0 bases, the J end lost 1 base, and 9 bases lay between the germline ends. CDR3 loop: CASSLTPGANTEAFF. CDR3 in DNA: TGTGCCAGCAGCTTAACCCCGGGAGCGAACACTGAAGCTTTCTTT.

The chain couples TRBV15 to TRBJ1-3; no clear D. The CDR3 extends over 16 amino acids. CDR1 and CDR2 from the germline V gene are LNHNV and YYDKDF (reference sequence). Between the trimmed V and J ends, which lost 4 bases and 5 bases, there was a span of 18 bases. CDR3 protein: CATSILDGRIRNTIYF. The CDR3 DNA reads TGTGCCACCAGCATCCTGGACGGGAGGATAAGAAACACCATATATTTT. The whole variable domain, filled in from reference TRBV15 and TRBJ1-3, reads DAMVIQNPRYQVTQFGKPVTLSCSQTLNHNVMYWYQQKSSQAPKLLFHYYDKDFNNEADTPDNFQSRRPNTSFCFLDIRSPGLGDTAMYLCATSILDGRIRNTIYFGEGSWLTVV.

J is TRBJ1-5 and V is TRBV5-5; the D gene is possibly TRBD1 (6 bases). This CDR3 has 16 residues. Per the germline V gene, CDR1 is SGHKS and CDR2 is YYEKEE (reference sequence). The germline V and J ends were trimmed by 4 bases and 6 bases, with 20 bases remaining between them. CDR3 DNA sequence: TGTGCCAGCAGCCCGGTAGGGGGTTTTGCGGGTCAGCCCCAGCATTTT. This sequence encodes CASSPVGGFAGQPQHF. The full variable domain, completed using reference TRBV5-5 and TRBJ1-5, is DAGVTQSPTHLIKTRGQQVTLRCSPISGHKSVSWYQQVLGQGPQFIFQYYEKEERGRGNFPDRFSARQFPNYSSELNVNALLLGDSALYLCASSPVGGFAGQPQHFGDGTRLSIL.

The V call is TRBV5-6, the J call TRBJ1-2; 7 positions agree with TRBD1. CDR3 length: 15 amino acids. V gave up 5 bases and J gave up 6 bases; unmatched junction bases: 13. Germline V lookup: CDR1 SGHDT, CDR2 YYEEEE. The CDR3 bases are TGTGCCAGCAGTTCCTCCTACAGGGGTTGGGATGGCTACACCTTC. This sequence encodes CASSSSYRGWDGYTF.